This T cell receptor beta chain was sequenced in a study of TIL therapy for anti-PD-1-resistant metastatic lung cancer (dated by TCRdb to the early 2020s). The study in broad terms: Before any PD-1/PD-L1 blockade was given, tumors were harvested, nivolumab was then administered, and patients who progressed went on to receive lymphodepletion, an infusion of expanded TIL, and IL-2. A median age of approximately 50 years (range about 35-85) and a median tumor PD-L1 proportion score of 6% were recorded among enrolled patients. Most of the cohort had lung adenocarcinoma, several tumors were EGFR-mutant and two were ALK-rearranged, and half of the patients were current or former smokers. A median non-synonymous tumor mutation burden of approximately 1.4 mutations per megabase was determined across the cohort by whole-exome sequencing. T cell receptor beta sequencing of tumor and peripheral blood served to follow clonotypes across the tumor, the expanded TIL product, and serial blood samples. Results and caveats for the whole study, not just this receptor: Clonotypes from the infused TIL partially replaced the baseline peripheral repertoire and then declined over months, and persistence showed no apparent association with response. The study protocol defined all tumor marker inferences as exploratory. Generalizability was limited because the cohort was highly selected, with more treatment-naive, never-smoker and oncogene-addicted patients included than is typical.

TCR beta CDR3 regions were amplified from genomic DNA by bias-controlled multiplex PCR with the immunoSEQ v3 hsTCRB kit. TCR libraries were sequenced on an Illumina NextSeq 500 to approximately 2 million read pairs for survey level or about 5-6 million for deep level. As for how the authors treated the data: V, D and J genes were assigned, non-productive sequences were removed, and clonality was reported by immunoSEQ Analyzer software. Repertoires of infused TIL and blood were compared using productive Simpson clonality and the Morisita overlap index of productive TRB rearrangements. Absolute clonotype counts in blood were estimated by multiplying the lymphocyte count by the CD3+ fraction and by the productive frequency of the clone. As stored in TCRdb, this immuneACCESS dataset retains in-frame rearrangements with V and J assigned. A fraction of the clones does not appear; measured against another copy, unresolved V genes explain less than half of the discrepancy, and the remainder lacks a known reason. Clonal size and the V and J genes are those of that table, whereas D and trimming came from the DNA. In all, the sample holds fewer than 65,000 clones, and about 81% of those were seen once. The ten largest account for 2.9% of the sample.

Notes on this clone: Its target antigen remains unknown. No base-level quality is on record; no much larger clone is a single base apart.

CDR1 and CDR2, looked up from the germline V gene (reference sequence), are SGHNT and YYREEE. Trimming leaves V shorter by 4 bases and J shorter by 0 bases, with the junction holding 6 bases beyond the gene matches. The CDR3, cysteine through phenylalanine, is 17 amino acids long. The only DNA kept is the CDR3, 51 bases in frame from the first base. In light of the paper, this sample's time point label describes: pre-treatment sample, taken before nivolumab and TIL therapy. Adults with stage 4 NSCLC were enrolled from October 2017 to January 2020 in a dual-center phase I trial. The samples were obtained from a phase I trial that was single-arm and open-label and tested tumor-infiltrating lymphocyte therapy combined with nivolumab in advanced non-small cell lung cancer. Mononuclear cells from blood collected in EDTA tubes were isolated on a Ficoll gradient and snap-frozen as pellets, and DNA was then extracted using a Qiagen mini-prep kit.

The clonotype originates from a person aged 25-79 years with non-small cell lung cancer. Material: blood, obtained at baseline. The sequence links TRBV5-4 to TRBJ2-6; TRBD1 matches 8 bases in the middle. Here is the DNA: TGTGCCAGCAGCCCGACAGGGGTCTACTCTGGGGCCAACGTCCTGACTTTC. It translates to CASSPTGVYSGANVLTF. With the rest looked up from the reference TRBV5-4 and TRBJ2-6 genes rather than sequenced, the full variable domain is ETGVTQSPTHLIKTRGQQVTLRCSSQSGHNTVSWYQQALGQGPQFIFQYYREEENGRGNFPPRFSGLQFPNYSSELNVNALELDDSALYLCASSPTGVYSGANVLTFGAGSRLTVL.